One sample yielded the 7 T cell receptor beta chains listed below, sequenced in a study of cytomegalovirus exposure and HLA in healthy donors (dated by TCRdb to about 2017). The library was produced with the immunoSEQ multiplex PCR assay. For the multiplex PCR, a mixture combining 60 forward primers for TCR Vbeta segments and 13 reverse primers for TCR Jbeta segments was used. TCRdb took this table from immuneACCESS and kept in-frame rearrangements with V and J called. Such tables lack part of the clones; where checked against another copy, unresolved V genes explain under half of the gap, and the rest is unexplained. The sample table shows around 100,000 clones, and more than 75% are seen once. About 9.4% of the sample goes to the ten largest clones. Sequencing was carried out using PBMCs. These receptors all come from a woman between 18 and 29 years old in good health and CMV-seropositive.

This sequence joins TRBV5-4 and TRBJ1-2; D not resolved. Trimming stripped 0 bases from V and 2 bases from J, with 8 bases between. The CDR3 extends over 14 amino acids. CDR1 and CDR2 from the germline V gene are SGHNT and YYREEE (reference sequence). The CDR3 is CASSLGGKNYGYTF. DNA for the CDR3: TGTGCCAGCAGCTTGGGAGGGAAGAACTATGGCTACACCTTC.

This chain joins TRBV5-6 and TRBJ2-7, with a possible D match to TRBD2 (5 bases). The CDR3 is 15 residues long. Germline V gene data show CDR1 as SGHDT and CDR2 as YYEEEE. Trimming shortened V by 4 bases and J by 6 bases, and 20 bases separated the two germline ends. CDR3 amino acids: CASSPTVDTEGEQYF. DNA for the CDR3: TGTGCCAGCAGCCCAACTGTCGACACAGAGGGCGAGCAGTACTTC.

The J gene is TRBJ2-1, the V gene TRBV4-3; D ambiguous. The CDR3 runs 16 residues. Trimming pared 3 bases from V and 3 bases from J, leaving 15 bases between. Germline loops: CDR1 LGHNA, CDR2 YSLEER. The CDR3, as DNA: TGCGCCAGCAGCCAGAGTCCCAGGTCCATCTACAATGAGCAGTTCTTC. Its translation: CASSQSPRSIYNEQFF.

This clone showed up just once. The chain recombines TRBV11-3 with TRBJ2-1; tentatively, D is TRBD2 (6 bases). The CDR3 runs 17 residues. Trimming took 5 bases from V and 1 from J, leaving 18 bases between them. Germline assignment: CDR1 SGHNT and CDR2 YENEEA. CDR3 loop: CASSPGGVAVSYNEQFF. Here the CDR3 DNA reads TGTGCCAGCAGCCCAGGCGGGGTAGCGGTTTCCTACAATGAGCAGTTCTTC.

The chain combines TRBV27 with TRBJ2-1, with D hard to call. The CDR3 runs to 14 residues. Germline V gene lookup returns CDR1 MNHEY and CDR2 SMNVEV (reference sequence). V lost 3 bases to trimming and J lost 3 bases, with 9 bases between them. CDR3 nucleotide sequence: TGTGCCAGCAGTTTCGGAGCGCGCTACAATGAGCAGTTCTTC. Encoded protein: CASSFGARYNEQFF.

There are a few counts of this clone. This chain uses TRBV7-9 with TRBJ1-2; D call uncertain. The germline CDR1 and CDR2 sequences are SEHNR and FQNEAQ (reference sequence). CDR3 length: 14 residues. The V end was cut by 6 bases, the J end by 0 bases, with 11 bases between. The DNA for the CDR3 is TGTGCCAGCAGTAACAGAACGACTAACTATGGCTACACCTTC. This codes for CASSNRTTNYGYTF.

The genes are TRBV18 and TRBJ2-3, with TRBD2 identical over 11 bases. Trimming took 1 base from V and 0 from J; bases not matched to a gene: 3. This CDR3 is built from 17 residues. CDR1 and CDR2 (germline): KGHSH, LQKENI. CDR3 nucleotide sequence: TGTGCCAGCTCACCACTACCTAGCGGGGGGAGCACAGATACGCAGTATTTT. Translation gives CASSPLPSGGSTDTQYF. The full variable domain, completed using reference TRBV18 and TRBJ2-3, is NAGVMQNPRHLVRRRGQEARLRCSPMKGHSHVYWYRQLPEEGLKFMVYLQKENIIDESGMPKERFSAEFPKEGPSILRIQQVVRGDSAAYFCASSPLPSGGSTDTQYFGPGTRLTVL.